This T cell receptor (beta chain) was sequenced for a study of beta chain features in type 1 diabetes. General study findings and limits: Compared with healthy donors, patients appeared to share more similar naive, central memory and regulatory TCRB repertoires. Patients with Type 1 diabetes showed moderately but significantly shorter TCRB CDR3s in all four CD4+ subsets.

This clone was recorded only once. Its cognate antigen is unknown. The authors reverse transcribed all of the isolated RNA, so sequencing captured expressed TCRB transcripts. Using immunoSEQ multiplex PCR, the repertoire was profiled, and TCRdb retains in-frame clones only, with some absent. The table has tens of thousands of clones, 65% to 80% seen once; the top ten hold less than 2%. The CDR3 contains 17 residues. V was clipped by 4 bases and J by 2 bases; unmatched bases: 9. Per germline, CDR1 SGHRS and CDR2 YFSETQ. A single heparinised draw of about 120 mL on average was taken per donor. Naive, central memory, regulatory and stem cell-like memory cells within the CD4+ compartment were sorted using CD45RO/CCR7/CD25/CD127/CD95/CD27.

The sequenced material came from Tregs from blood. The chain couples TRBV5-1 to TRBJ2-7; TRBD2 aligns across 13 bases. This TCR derives from a man between 25 and 39 years old with type 1 diabetes. Some clones in this sample may be carry-over from other donors' samples. The CDR3 DNA reads TGCGCCAGCAGCCTCCGGACTAGCGGGGGCCTGACCTACGAGCAGTACTTC. It codes for CASSLRTSGGLTYEQYF. The full variable domain, in which reference TRBV5-1 and TRBJ2-7 provide the parts outside the CDR3, is KAGVTQTPRYLIKTRGQQVTLSCSPISGHRSVSWYQQTPGQGLQFLFEYFSETQRNKGNFPGRFSGRQFSNSRSEMNVSTLELGDSALYLCASSLRTSGGLTYEQYFGPGTRLTVT.